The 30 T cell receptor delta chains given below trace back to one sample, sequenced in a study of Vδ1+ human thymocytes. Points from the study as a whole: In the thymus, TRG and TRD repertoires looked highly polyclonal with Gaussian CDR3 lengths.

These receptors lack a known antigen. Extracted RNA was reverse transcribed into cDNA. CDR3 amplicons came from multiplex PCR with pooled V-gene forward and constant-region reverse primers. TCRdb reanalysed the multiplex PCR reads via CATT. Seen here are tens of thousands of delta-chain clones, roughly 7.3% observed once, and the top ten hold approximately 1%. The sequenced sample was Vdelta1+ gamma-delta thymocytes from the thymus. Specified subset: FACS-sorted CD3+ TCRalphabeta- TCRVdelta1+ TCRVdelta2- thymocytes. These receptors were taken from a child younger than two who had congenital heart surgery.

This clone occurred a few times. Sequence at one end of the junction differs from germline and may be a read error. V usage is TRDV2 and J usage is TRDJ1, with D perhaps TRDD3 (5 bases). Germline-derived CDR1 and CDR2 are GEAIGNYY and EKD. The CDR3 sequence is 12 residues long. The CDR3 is CACGGFTDKPIF. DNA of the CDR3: TGTGCCTGTGGGGGGTTCACCGATAAACCCATCTTT.

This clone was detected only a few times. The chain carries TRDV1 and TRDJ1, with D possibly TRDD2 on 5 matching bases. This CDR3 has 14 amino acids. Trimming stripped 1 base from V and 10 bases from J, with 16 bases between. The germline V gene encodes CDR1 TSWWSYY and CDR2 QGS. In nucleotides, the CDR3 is TGTGCTCTTGGGGAACATCTTCCCCACATAGCACTCATCTTT. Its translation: CALGEHLPHIALIF.

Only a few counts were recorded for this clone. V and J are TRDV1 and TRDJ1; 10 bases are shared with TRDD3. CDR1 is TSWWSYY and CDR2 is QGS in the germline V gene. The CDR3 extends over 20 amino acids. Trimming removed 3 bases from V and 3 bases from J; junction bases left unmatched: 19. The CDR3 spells CALGDPGFLPLGDGADKLIF. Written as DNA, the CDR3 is TGTGCTCTTGGGGACCCAGGCTTTCTCCCACTGGGGGATGGCGCCGATAAACTCATCTTT.

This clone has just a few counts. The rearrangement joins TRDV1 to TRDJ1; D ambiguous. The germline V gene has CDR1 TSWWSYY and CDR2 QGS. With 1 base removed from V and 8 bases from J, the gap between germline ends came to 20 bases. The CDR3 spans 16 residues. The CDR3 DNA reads TGTGCTCTTGGGGAACCCAGAGGATCCGCTAAACTGAAACTCATCTTT. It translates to CALGEPRGSAKLKLIF.

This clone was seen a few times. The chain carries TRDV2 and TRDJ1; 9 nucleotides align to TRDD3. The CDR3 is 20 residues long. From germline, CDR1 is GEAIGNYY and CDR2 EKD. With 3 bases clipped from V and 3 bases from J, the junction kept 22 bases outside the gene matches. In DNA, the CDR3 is TGTGCCTGTGACGCCGGGGGGGAGTTGGCTGGGGGATCGGATCCCGATAAACTCATCTTT. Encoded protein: CACDAGGELAGGSDPDKLIF.

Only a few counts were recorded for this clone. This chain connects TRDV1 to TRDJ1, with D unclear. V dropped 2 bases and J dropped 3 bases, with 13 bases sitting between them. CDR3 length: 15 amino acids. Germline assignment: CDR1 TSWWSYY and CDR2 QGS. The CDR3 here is CALGEYDVHPDKLIF. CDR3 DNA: TGTGCTCTTGGGGAATACGATGTGCACCCCGATAAACTCATCTTT.

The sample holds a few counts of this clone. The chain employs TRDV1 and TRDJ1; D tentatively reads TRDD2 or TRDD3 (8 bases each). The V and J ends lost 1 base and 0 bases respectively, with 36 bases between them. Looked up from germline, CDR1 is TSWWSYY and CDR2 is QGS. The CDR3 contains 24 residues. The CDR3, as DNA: TGTGCTCTTGGGGAACCTCCCGGCTTCCTACAACCTACTGGGGGGTACACTAACACCGATAAACTCATCTTT. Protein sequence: CALGEPPGFLQPTGGYTNTDKLIF.

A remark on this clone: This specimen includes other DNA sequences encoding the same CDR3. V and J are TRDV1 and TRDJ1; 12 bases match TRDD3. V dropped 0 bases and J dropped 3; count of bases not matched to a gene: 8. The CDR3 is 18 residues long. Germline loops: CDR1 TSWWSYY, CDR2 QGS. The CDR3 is CALGELWVLGDTADKLIF. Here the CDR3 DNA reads TGTGCTCTTGGGGAACTATGGGTACTGGGGGATACAGCCGATAAACTCATCTTT.

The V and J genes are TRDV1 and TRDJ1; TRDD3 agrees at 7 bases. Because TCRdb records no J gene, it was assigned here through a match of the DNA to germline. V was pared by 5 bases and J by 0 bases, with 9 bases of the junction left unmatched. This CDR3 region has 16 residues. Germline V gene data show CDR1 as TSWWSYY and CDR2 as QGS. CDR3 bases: TGTGCTCTTGGGTCCAATGGGGGACGTTACACCGATAAACTCATCTTT. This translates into CALGSNGGRYTDKLIF.

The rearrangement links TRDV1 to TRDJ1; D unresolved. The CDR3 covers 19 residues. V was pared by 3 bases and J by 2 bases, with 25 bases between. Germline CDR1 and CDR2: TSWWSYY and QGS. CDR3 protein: CALGDPLFLLEVQTDKLIF. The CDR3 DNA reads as TGTGCTCTTGGGGATCCCCTCTTTTTGCTCGAGGTCCAGACCGATAAACTCATCTTT.

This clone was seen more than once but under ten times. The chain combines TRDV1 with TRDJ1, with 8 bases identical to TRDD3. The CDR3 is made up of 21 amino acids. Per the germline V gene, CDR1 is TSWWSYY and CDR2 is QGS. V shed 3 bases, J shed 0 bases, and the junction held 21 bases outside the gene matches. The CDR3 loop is CALGETNPSRRWGIYTDKLIF. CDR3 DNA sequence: TGTGCTCTTGGGGAGACGAATCCTTCTCGTCGGTGGGGGATTTACACCGATAAACTCATCTTT.

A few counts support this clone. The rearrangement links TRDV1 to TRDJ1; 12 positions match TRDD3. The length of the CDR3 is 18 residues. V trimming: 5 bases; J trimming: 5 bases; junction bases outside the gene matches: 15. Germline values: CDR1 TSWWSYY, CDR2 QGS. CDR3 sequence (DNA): TGTGCTCTTGGGAAGTTCAAAACTGGGGGATACTTGGCGGATAAACTCATCTTT. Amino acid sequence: CALGKFKTGGYLADKLIF.

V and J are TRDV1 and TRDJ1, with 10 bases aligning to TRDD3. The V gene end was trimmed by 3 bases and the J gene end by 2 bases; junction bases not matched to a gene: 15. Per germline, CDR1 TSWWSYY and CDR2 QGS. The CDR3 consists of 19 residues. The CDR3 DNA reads TGTGCTCTTGGGGACCGCAACAAGCGTACTGGGGGATTAACCGATAAACTCATCTTT. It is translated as CALGDRNKRTGGLTDKLIF.

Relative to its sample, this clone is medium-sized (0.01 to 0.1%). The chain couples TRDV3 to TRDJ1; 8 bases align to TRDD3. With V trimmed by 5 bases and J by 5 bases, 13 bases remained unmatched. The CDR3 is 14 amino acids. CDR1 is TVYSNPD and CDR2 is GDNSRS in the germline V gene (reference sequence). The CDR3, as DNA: TGTGCCCAACCTACGCTGGGGGACATGGATAAACTCATCTTT. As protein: CAQPTLGDMDKLIF.

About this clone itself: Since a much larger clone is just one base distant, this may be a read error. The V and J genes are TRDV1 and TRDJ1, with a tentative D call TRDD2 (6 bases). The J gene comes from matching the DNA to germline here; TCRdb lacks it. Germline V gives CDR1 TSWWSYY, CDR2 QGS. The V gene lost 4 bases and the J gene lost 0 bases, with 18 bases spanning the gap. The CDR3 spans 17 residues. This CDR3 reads CALGGTTSWRYTDKLIF. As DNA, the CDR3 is TGTGCTCTTGGGGGTACAACTTCCTGGAGGTACACCGATAAACTCATCTTT.

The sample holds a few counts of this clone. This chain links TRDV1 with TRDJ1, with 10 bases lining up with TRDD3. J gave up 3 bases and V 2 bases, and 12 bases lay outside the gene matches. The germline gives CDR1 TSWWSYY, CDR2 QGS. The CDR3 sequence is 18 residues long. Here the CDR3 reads CALGESPYWGIQADKLIF. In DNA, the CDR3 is TGTGCTCTTGGGGAATCCCCGTACTGGGGGATTCAGGCCGATAAACTCATCTTT.

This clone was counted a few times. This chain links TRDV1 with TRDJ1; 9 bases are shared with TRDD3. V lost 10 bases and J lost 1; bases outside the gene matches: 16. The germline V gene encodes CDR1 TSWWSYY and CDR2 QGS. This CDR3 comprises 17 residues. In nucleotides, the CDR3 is TGTGCTCCTGGTGAGACTGGGGGAAAGAGGGTCACCGATAAACTCATCTTT. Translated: CAPGETGGKRVTDKLIF.

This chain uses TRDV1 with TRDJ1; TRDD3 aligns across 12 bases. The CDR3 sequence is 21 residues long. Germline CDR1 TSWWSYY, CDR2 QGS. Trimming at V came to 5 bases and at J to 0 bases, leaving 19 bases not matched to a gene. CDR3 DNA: TGTGCTCTTGGGCAAGTTCCTACCGTACTGGGGGATACCCAGTACACCGATAAACTCATCTTT. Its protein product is CALGQVPTVLGDTQYTDKLIF.

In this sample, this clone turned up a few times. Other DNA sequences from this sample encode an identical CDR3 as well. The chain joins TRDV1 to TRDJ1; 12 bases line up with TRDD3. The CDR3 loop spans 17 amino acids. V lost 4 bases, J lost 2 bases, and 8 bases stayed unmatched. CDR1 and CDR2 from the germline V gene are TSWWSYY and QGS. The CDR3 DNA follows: TGTGCTCTTGGGGCACAACTGGGGGATACCCAGACCGATAAACTCATCTTT. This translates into CALGAQLGDTQTDKLIF.

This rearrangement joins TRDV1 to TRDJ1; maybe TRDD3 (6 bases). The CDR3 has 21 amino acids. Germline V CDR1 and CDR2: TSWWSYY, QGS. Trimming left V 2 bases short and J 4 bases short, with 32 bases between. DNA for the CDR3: TGTGCTCTTGGGGAAAAGACGGGGAGACCCTACGTGAAGGGGATCGTCGATAAACTCATCTTT. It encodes CALGEKTGRPYVKGIVDKLIF.

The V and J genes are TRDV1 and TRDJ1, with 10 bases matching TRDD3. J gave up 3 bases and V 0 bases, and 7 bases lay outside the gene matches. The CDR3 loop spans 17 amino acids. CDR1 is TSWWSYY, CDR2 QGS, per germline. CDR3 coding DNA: TGTGCTCTTGGGGAACTAAAAGGGGGGATACGGCCCGATAAACTCATCTTT. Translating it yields CALGELKGGIRPDKLIF.

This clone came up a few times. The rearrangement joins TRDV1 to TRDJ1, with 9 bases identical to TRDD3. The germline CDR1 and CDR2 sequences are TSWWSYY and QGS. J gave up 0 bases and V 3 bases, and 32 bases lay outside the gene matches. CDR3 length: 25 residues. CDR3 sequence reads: CALGEEMAFLPHLRGIHQYTDKLIF. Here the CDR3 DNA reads TGTGCTCTTGGGGAGGAGATGGCCTTCCTCCCTCATTTAAGGGGGATACACCAATACACCGATAAACTCATCTTT.

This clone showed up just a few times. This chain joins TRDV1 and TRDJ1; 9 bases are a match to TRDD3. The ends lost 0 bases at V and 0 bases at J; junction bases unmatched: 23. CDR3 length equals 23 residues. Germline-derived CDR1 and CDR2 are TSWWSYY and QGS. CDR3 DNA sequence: TGTGCTCTTGGGGAACTTTACTCGGATCCTGATTACGCTGGGGGATTCAACACCGATAAACTCATCTTT. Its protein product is CALGELYSDPDYAGGFNTDKLIF.

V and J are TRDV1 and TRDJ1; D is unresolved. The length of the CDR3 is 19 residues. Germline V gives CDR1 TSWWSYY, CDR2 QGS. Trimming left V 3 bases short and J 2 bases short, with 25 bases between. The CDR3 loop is CALGDGAPILNVRTDKLIF. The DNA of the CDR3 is TGTGCTCTTGGGGACGGGGCTCCAATCCTCAACGTACGGACCGATAAACTCATCTTT.

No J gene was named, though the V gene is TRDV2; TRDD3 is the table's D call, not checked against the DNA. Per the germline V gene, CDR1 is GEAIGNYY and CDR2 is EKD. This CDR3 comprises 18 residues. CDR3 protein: CACDTTILGDTRTDKPIF. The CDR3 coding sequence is TGTGCCTGTGACACGACCATACTGGGGGATACTCGCACCGATAAACCCATCTTT.

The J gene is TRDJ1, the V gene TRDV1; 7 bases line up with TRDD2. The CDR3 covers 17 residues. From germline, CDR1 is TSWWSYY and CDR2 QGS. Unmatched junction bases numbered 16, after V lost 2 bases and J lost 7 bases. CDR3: CALGESFLILGSGKLIF. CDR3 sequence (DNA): TGTGCTCTTGGGGAATCCTTCCTCATCCTAGGATCAGGTAAACTCATCTTT.

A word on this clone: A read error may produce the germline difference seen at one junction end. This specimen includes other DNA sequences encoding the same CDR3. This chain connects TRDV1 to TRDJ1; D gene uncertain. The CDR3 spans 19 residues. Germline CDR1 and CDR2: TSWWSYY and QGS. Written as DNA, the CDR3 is TGTGCTCTTGGAGAACCCAGCGGCGTTTGGGACTTACACACCGATAAACTCATCTTT. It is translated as CALGEPSGVWDLHTDKLIF.

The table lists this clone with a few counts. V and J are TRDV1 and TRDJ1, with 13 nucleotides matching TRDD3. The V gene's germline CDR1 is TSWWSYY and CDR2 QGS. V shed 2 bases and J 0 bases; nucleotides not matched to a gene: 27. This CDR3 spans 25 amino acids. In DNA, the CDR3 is TGTGCTCTTGGGGAAATCCCCTCTATACTACGAAAGTCACTGGGGGATACGTCGTACACCGATAAACTCATCTTT. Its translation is CALGEIPSILRKSLGDTSYTDKLIF.

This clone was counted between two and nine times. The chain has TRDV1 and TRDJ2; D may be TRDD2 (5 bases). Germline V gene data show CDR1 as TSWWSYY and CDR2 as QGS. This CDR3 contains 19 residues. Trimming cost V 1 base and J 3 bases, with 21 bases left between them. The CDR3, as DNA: TGTGCTCTTGGGGAACATAGCCTACGCCTTACTGTCATGACAGCACAACTCTTCTTT. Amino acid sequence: CALGEHSLRLTVMTAQLFF.

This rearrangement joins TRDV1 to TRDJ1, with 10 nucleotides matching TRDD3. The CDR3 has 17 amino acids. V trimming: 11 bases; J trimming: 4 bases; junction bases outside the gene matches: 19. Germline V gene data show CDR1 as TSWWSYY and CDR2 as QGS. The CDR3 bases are TGTGCTTTATACGTACTGGGGGATCTGGGAGAATACGATAAACTCATCTTT. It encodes CALYVLGDLGEYDKLIF.